Listed below are T cell receptor beta chains from one sample, sequenced in a study of cytomegalovirus exposure and HLA in healthy donors. The table came from immunoSEQ multiplex PCR; TCRdb's copy has only in-frame clones and leaves some out. The specimen's table records some 75,000 clones. The sample consisted of PBMCs. The receptors were sampled from a female donor in good health and CMV-seropositive. Both conserved end residues are part of each CDR3. D genes are given only for firm matches.

d_call: NA; j_call: TRBJ1-2; v_call: TRBV5-1; cdr3_aa: CASRSTTGTYGYTF; cdr3_nt: TGCGCCAGCAGATCGACGACAGGTACCTATGGCTACACCTTC
d_call: TRBD1; j_call: TRBJ2-1; v_call: TRBV19; cdr3_aa: CASSTSGTGGLSSYNEQFF; cdr3_nt: TGTGCCAGTAGTACTTCCGGGACAGGGGGGCTAAGTTCCTACAATGAGCAGTTCTTC
d_call: NA; j_call: TRBJ2-6; v_call: TRBV5-4; cdr3_aa: CASSWRSGANVLTF; cdr3_nt: TGTGCCAGCAGTTGGAGGTCTGGGGCCAACGTCCTGACTTTC
d_call: TRBD1; j_call: TRBJ2-7; v_call: TRBV29-1; cdr3_aa: CSVEDRGKSPYEQYF; cdr3_nt: TGCAGCGTTGAGGACAGGGGAAAGTCCCCCTACGAGCAGTACTTC
d_call: TRBD1; j_call: TRBJ2-7; v_call: TRBV5-8; cdr3_aa: CASRDRGYEQYF; cdr3_nt: TGTGCCAGCAGAGACAGGGGCTACGAGCAGTACTTC
d_call: TRBD2; j_call: TRBJ2-2; v_call: TRBV5-1; cdr3_aa: CASSLGGGDNTGELFF; cdr3_nt: TGCGCCAGCAGCTTGGGCGGGGGAGATAACACCGGGGAGCTGTTTTTT
d_call: TRBD1; j_call: TRBJ1-2; v_call: TRBV5-6; cdr3_aa: CASSLGDREVWGYTF; cdr3_nt: TGTGCCAGCAGCTTAGGGGACAGGGAAGTCTGGGGCTACACCTTC
d_call: TRBD2; j_call: TRBJ2-5; v_call: TRBV30; cdr3_aa: CAWSVATSRLSQETQYF; cdr3_nt: TGTGCCTGGAGTGTAGCGACTAGCAGATTATCGCAAGAGACCCAGTACTTC
d_call: TRBD1; j_call: TRBJ1-1; v_call: TRBV6-5; cdr3_aa: CASSPPGGETEAFF; cdr3_nt: TGTGCCAGCAGTCCTCCAGGGGGAGAAACTGAAGCTTTCTTT
d_call: TRBD2; j_call: TRBJ2-2; v_call: TRBV19; cdr3_aa: CASSTGGNTGELFF; cdr3_nt: TGTGCCAGTTCGACGGGGGGGAACACCGGGGAGCTGTTTTTT
d_call: NA; j_call: TRBJ1-1; v_call: TRBV5-1; cdr3_aa: CASSIQGFETEAFF; cdr3_nt: TGCGCCAGCAGTATACAGGGATTCGAGACTGAAGCTTTCTTT
d_call: NA; j_call: TRBJ1-1; v_call: TRBV29-1; cdr3_aa: CSVERGGGEAFF; cdr3_nt: TGCAGCGTTGAGCGTGGGGGGGGCGAGGCTTTCTTT
d_call: TRBD2; j_call: TRBJ2-7; v_call: TRBV7-2; cdr3_aa: CASSLGGVYEQYF; cdr3_nt: TGTGCCAGCAGTTTGGGAGGGGTCTACGAGCAGTACTTC
d_call: TRBD1; j_call: TRBJ1-1; v_call: TRBV28; cdr3_aa: CASRAPGTGGAEAFF; cdr3_nt: TGTGCCAGCAGGGCCCCCGGGACAGGAGGGGCTGAAGCTTTCTTT
d_call: NA; j_call: TRBJ1-2; v_call: TRBV5-4; cdr3_aa: CASSLSDSSRNYGYTF; cdr3_nt: TGTGCCAGCAGCTTGTCCGACAGTTCCCGGAACTATGGCTACACCTTC
d_call: NA; j_call: TRBJ2-1; v_call: TRBV25-1; cdr3_aa: CASSERPGGGEQFF; cdr3_nt: TGTGCCAGCAGTGAACGGCCTGGGGGCGGTGAGCAGTTCTTC
d_call: NA; j_call: TRBJ2-7; v_call: TRBV28; cdr3_aa: CASSSIWTKTYEQYF; cdr3_nt: TGTGCCAGCAGTTCTATCTGGACTAAGACCTACGAGCAGTACTTC
d_call: NA; j_call: TRBJ2-3; v_call: TRBV29-1; cdr3_aa: CSVGQGGDTQYF; cdr3_nt: TGCAGCGTTGGCCAGGGAGGAGATACGCAGTATTTT
d_call: NA; j_call: TRBJ1-3; v_call: TRBV19; cdr3_aa: CASTGSSGNTIYF; cdr3_nt: TGTGCCAGTACTGGCAGCTCTGGAAACACCATATATTTT
d_call: NA; j_call: TRBJ1-2; v_call: TRBV19; cdr3_aa: CASSIVPTANYGYTF; cdr3_nt: TGTGCCAGTAGTATAGTACCCACGGCTAACTATGGCTACACCTTC
d_call: NA; j_call: TRBJ2-2; v_call: TRBV4-3; cdr3_aa: CASSQRIGGGGNTGELFF; cdr3_nt: TGCGCCAGCAGCCAAAGGATAGGGGGAGGGGGTAACACCGGGGAGCTGTTTTTT
d_call: NA; j_call: TRBJ2-1; v_call: TRBV27; cdr3_aa: CASSQGFTYNEQFF; cdr3_nt: TGTGCCAGCAGCCAGGGGTTCACCTACAATGAGCAGTTCTTC
d_call: NA; j_call: TRBJ2-2; v_call: TRBV7-9; cdr3_aa: CASSLSRGLTNTGELFF; cdr3_nt: TGTGCCAGCAGCTTAAGTCGAGGACTAACGAACACCGGGGAGCTGTTTTTT
d_call: TRBD1; j_call: TRBJ2-1; v_call: TRBV7-9; cdr3_aa: CASSGRTGEGYNEQFF; cdr3_nt: TGTGCCAGCAGCGGAAGGACAGGGGAGGGTTACAATGAGCAGTTCTTC
d_call: NA; j_call: TRBJ2-2; v_call: TRBV7-8; cdr3_aa: CASSLVPSRNTGELFF; cdr3_nt: TGTGCCAGCAGCTTAGTACCCTCGAGAAACACCGGGGAGCTGTTTTTT
d_call: TRBD2; j_call: TRBJ2-3; v_call: TRBV4-1; cdr3_aa: CASSQGHRDRLAGGDTQYF; cdr3_nt: TGCGCCAGCAGCCAAGGGCACAGGGATAGACTAGCGGGAGGAGATACGCAGTATTTT
d_call: NA; j_call: TRBJ1-2; v_call: TRBV30; cdr3_aa: CAWKEQGYGYTF; cdr3_nt: TGTGCCTGGAAGGAACAGGGCTATGGCTACACCTTC
d_call: NA; j_call: TRBJ1-1; v_call: TRBV27; cdr3_aa: CASSLSYRTEAFF; cdr3_nt: TGTGCCAGCAGTTTATCGTATCGGACTGAAGCTTTCTTT
d_call: TRBD2; j_call: TRBJ2-5; v_call: TRBV5-1; cdr3_aa: CASSLQAGPLETQYF; cdr3_nt: TGCGCCAGCAGCTTGCAAGCGGGGCCTCTGGAGACCCAGTACTTC
d_call: TRBD2; j_call: TRBJ2-2; v_call: TRBV6-4; cdr3_aa: CASSEAGDFSGELFF; cdr3_nt: TGTGCCAGCAGTGAGGCGGGGGATTTCTCCGGGGAGCTGTTTTTT
d_call: NA; j_call: TRBJ1-6; v_call: TRBV4-3; cdr3_aa: CASRPRSPLHF; cdr3_nt: TGCGCCAGCAGGCCGCGGTCTCCCCTCCACTTT
d_call: TRBD1; j_call: TRBJ2-7; v_call: TRBV7-9; cdr3_aa: CASSLDRGAYEQYF; cdr3_nt: TGTGCCAGCAGCTTAGACAGGGGGGCCTACGAGCAGTACTTC
d_call: NA; j_call: TRBJ2-7; v_call: TRBV30; cdr3_aa: CAWSVSGGSYEQYF; cdr3_nt: TGTGCCTGGAGTGTTTCAGGTGGTTCCTACGAGCAGTACTTC
d_call: NA; j_call: TRBJ1-2; v_call: TRBV18; cdr3_aa: CASSPGQSNYGYTF; cdr3_nt: TGTGCCAGCTCACCCGGACAGAGTAACTATGGCTACACCTTC
d_call: TRBD1; j_call: TRBJ2-7; v_call: TRBV2; cdr3_aa: CASSESGTGVYEQYF; cdr3_nt: TGTGCCAGCAGTGAATCTGGGACAGGGGTCTACGAGCAGTACTTC
d_call: NA; j_call: TRBJ2-2; v_call: TRBV13; cdr3_aa: CASSLGLMNTGELFF; cdr3_nt: TGTGCCAGCAGCCTGGGACTTATGAACACCGGGGAGCTGTTTTTT
d_call: NA; j_call: TRBJ1-2; v_call: TRBV7-9; cdr3_aa: CASSPQGYGYTF; cdr3_nt: TGTGCCAGCAGCCCACAGGGATATGGCTACACCTTC
d_call: TRBD2; j_call: TRBJ2-2; v_call: TRBV7-2; cdr3_aa: CASSGSGGYTGELFF; cdr3_nt: TGTGCCAGCAGCGGTAGCGGGGGATACACCGGGGAGCTGTTTTTT
d_call: TRBD2; j_call: TRBJ2-3; v_call: TRBV4-2; cdr3_aa: CASSQEISGSTDTQYF; cdr3_nt: TGTGCCAGCAGCCAAGAAATTAGCGGGAGCACAGATACGCAGTATTTT
d_call: NA; j_call: TRBJ2-5; v_call: TRBV7-2; cdr3_aa: CASSFRETQYF; cdr3_nt: TGTGCCAGCAGCTTCAGGGAGACCCAGTACTTC
d_call: NA; j_call: TRBJ2-7; v_call: TRBV19; cdr3_aa: CASGATGTSREQYF; cdr3_nt: TGTGCCAGTGGGGCTACAGGGACGTCTCGCGAGCAGTACTTC
d_call: NA; j_call: TRBJ2-7; v_call: TRBV7-8; cdr3_aa: CASSLDGRGYDFVDEQYF; cdr3_nt: TGTGCCAGCAGCTTAGATGGCAGGGGATACGATTTTGTTGACGAGCAGTACTTC
d_call: NA; j_call: TRBJ2-3; v_call: TRBV5-1; cdr3_aa: CASSLGTIPTDTQYF; cdr3_nt: TGCGCCAGCAGCTTGGGGACAATACCCACAGATACGCAGTATTTT
d_call: NA; j_call: TRBJ2-7; v_call: TRBV27; cdr3_aa: CASSLRGGKFYEQYF; cdr3_nt: TGTGCCAGCAGTTTAAGGGGGGGGAAATTCTACGAGCAGTACTTC
d_call: TRBD1; j_call: TRBJ2-2; v_call: TRBV9; cdr3_aa: CASSVGGTGNTGELFF; cdr3_nt: TGTGCCAGCAGCGTGGGCGGGACAGGGAACACCGGGGAGCTGTTTTTT
d_call: TRBD1; j_call: TRBJ1-5; v_call: TRBV5-6; cdr3_aa: CASSLWDRGGQPQHF; cdr3_nt: TGTGCCAGCAGCTTGTGGGACAGGGGCGGTCAGCCCCAGCATTTT
d_call: NA; j_call: TRBJ2-2; v_call: TRBV15; cdr3_aa: CATKGAWEQGFTGELFF; cdr3_nt: TGTGCCACTAAAGGAGCTTGGGAGCAGGGGTTCACCGGGGAGCTGTTTTTT